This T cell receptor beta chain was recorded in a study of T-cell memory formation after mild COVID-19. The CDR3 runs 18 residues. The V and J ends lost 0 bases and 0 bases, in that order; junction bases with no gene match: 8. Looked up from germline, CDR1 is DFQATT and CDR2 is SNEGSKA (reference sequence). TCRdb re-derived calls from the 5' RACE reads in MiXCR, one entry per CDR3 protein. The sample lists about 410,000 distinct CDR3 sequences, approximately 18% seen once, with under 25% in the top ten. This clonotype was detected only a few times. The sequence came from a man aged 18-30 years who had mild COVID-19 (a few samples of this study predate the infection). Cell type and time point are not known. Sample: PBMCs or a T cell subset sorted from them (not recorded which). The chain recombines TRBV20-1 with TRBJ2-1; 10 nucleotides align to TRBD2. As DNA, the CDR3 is TGCAGTGCTAGAGATTTAGCGGGGGGCCCGAGCTCCTACAATGAGCAGTTCTTC. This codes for CSARDLAGGPSSYNEQFF.